The 21 T cell receptor beta chains presented below share a single source sample, sequenced in a study of T-cell memory formation after mild COVID-19. TCRdb ran MiXCR on the 5' RACE reads and lists one entry per CDR3 protein. The sample has a few hundred thousand distinct CDR3 sequences, less than 25% seen once. The specimen sequenced was PBMCs or a T cell subset sorted from them (not recorded which). These receptors came from a man aged 18-30 years who had mild COVID-19 (a few samples of this study predate the infection). Cell type and time point are not known.

V usage is TRBV12-3 or TRBV12-4 and J usage is TRBJ1-1; D unresolved. The CDR3 sequence is 13 residues long. The V and J ends lost 5 bases and 0 bases respectively, with 7 bases between them. The CDR3 coding sequence is TGTGCCAGCAGTCCATCCTTGAACACTGAAGCTTTCTTT. Translating it yields CASSPSLNTEAFF.

This clonotype was counted a few times. The J gene is TRBJ1-5, the V gene TRBV6-2 or TRBV6-3, with 7 nucleotides matching TRBD1. The CDR3 has 11 residues. The V gene's germline CDR1 is MNHEY and CDR2 SVGEGT. J gave up 12 bases and V 6 bases, and 5 bases lay outside the gene matches. The CDR3 loop is CASSDTGVQHF. The CDR3 region has the DNA TGTGCCAGCAGCGACACAGGGGTCCAGCATTTT.

The chain employs TRBV29-1 and TRBJ1-5, with D hard to call. Between the trimmed V and J ends, which lost 6 bases and 1 base, there was a span of 13 bases. From germline, CDR1 is SQVTM and CDR2 ANQGSEA. This CDR3 is built from 14 residues. CDR3 loop: CSVAEGASNQPQHF. DNA for the CDR3: TGCAGCGTCGCCGAGGGAGCGAGCAATCAGCCCCAGCATTTT.

The chain combines TRBV10-3 with TRBJ2-5; 9 nucleotides line up with TRBD2. The V gene's germline CDR1 is ENHRY and CDR2 SYGVKD. Losses at the gene ends were 5 bases for V and 1 base for J; bases not matched to a gene: 5. This CDR3 contains 15 residues. CDR3 bases: TGTGCCATCAGTTCCCGTAGCGGGGGCCAAGAGACCCAGTACTTC. Amino acids: CAISSRSGGQETQYF.

CDR3 sequence reads: CASSTKSTDTQYF. The CDR3 DNA reads TGTGCCAGCAGTACAAAAAGCACAGATACGCAGTATTTT. The genes are TRBV27 and TRBJ2-3; the D is unclear. V gave up 5 bases and J gave up 0 bases, with 6 bases separating them. The CDR3 length is 13 residues. Germline assignment: CDR1 MNHEY and CDR2 SMNVEV (reference sequence).

This clonotype has more than one count but fewer than ten. V gene TRBV5-1 combines with J gene TRBJ2-1; TRBD2 matches 10 bases. The CDR3 is 16 amino acids. The germline V gene encodes CDR1 SGHRS and CDR2 YFSETQ. Germline trimming cut 4 bases from V and 3 bases from J; bases unmatched to any gene: 7. CDR3 bases: TGCGCCAGCAGCCTCCAAACTAGCGGGGTCTACAATGAGCAGTTCTTC. This translates into CASSLQTSGVYNEQFF. Supplemented by reference TRBV5-1 and TRBJ2-1, the full variable domain reads KAGVTQTPRYLIKTRGQQVTLSCSPISGHRSVSWYQQTPGQGLQFLFEYFSETQRNKGNFPGRFSGRQFSNSRSEMNVSTLELGDSALYLCASSLQTSGVYNEQFFGPGTRLTVL.

This clonotype was detected many times. The gene calls are TRBV18 and TRBJ2-5; D gene ambiguous. CDR3 length equals 15 residues. CDR1 is KGHSH, CDR2 LQKENI, per germline. Trimming removed 3 bases from V and 4 bases from J, with 15 bases in between. The CDR3 sequence is CASSPRQPPGETQYF. CDR3 nucleotides: TGTGCCAGCTCACCCAGGCAGCCCCCAGGAGAGACCCAGTACTTC.

This clonotype appeared a few times. V and J are TRBV7-8 and TRBJ1-1; 9 bases match TRBD1. The CDR3 covers 15 residues. The germline V gene has CDR1 SGHVS and CDR2 FQNEAQ. V was pared by 4 bases and J by 8 bases, with 11 bases of the junction left unmatched. CDR3 loop: CASSSSGTGRGEAFF. Written as DNA, the CDR3 is TGTGCCAGCAGCTCGTCCGGGACAGGGCGTGGAGAAGCTTTCTTT.

The chain recombines TRBV20-1 with TRBJ2-3, with 10 bases matching TRBD2. This CDR3 is built from 19 residues. Losses at the gene ends were 1 base for V and 5 bases for J; bases not matched to a gene: 18. The germline gives CDR1 DFQATT, CDR2 SNEGSKA (reference sequence). As DNA, the CDR3 is TGCAGTGCTAGAGGCTTCGCCGGGACTAGCGAGTCAATTGGAGATACGCAGTATTTT. Amino acids: CSARGFAGTSESIGDTQYF.

V and J are TRBV5-1 and TRBJ2-1; 9 bases are shared with TRBD2. J gave up 5 bases and V 4 bases, and 7 bases lay outside the gene matches. CDR1 SGHRS and CDR2 YFSETQ come from the germline V gene. The CDR3 totals 15 residues. CDR3 nucleotides: TGCGCCAGCAGCCCGGGACTAGCCAGCGACAATGAGCAGTTCTTC. Protein: CASSPGLASDNEQFF.

The chain is built from TRBV7-9 and TRBJ1-2, with unresolved D. Germline values: CDR1 SEHNR, CDR2 FQNEAQ (reference sequence). V was cut by 5 bases and J by 0 bases, with 16 bases left in between. CDR3 length: 16 residues. The CDR3 DNA reads as TGTGCCAGCAGCCCGACGGTTCCTCTAGCTAACTATGGCTACACCTTC. It yields the protein CASSPTVPLANYGYTF.

This clonotype was counted a few times. The chain recombines TRBV12-3 or TRBV12-4 with TRBJ2-3; 12 positions agree with TRBD2. The CDR3 totals 15 residues. Trimming at V came to 5 bases and at J to 5 bases, leaving 5 bases not matched to a gene. CDR3 in DNA: TGTGCCAGCAGTCCTAGCGGGGGGGAAGTAGATACGCAGTATTTT. Translated, it gives CASSPSGGEVDTQYF.

The rearrangement links TRBV12-3 or TRBV12-4 to TRBJ1-2; no clear D. With 7 bases removed from V and 1 base from J, the gap between germline ends came to 16 bases. CDR3 size: 15 residues. The CDR3 nucleotides read TGTGCCAGCATAACCGGGCCCTCCGTTAACTATGGCTACACCTTC. Translated: CASITGPSVNYGYTF.

The chain employs TRBV7-9 and TRBJ1-1; no clear D gene. Per the germline V gene, CDR1 is SEHNR and CDR2 is FQNEAQ (reference sequence). CDR3 length equals 15 residues. The V end lost 0 bases, the J end lost 5 bases, and 13 bases lay between the germline ends. The CDR3 DNA sequence: TGTGCCAGCAGCTTAGCCACGGGGATTGGTACTGAAGCTTTCTTT. Protein product: CASSLATGIGTEAFF.

The chain recombines TRBV12-3 or TRBV12-4 with TRBJ2-5; 7 bases agree with TRBD1. The J segment lost 5 bases and the V segment lost 2 bases, leaving 2 bases of the junction unmatched. The CDR3 is 13 residues long. The CDR3 coding sequence is TGTGCCAGCAGTTTAACAGGGGTCGAGACCCAGTACTTC. Its translation: CASSLTGVETQYF.

This clonotype was seen many times. The chain uses TRBV2 and TRBJ1-5; 7 bases align to TRBD1. CDR3 length: 13 residues. Germline lookup yields CDR1 SNHLY and CDR2 FYNNEI. V shed 3 bases, J shed 9 bases, and the junction held 5 bases outside the gene matches. CDR3 region: CASSDRGGWPQHF. CDR3 bases: TGTGCCAGCAGTGACAGGGGGGGTTGGCCCCAGCATTTT.

J is TRBJ1-2 and V is TRBV27, with no clear D. This CDR3 region has 14 residues. Germline V gene data show CDR1 as MNHEY and CDR2 as SMNVEV (reference sequence). The V end lost 3 bases, the J end lost 3 bases, and 11 bases lay between the germline ends. CDR3 nucleotides: TGTGCCAGCAGTTTGGCAGCTGGGGACTATGGCTACACCTTC. Its protein product is CASSLAAGDYGYTF.

V gene TRBV20-1 combines with J gene TRBJ2-7, with D perhaps matching TRBD1 (5 bases). Trimming left V 3 bases short and J 6 bases short, with 12 bases between. There are 12 residues in the CDR3. Germline V gene data show CDR1 as DFQATT and CDR2 as SNEGSKA (reference sequence). The DNA of the CDR3 is TGCAGTGCTAGGCCAAGTAGGGGCGAGCAGTACGTC. It encodes CSARPSRGEQYV.

CDR3: CASRSTGDNEQFF. In DNA form, the CDR3 reads TGCGCCAGCAGGAGTACGGGTGACAATGAGCAGTTCTTC. The chain carries TRBV4-1 and TRBJ2-1; D not certain. CDR3 size: 13 residues. V dropped 6 bases and J dropped 5 bases, with 11 bases sitting between them. Germline CDR1 is MGHRA and CDR2 is YSYEKL.

Many counts were recorded for this clonotype. The chain is built from TRBV24-1 and TRBJ1-1, with D perhaps TRBD1 (5 bases). CDR3 length: 14 amino acids. Germline V CDR1 and CDR2: KGHDR, SFDVKD. V was pared by 9 bases and J by 1 base, with 14 bases between. The CDR3 DNA reads as TGTGCCACCTCCCGGGGAGGGACGAACACTGAAGCTTTCTTT. This gives the protein CATSRGGTNTEAFF.

The chain links TRBV10-1 to TRBJ2-7, with a weak D call TRBD2 (5 bases). Germline assignment: CDR1 WNHNN and CDR2 SYGVQD (reference sequence). The CDR3 runs 13 residues. Trimming shortened V by 3 bases and J by 7 bases, and 13 bases separated the two germline ends. CDR3 nucleotides: TGCGCCAGCAGTGAACGGTCGACGGGGGAGCAGTACTTC. Amino acids: CASSERSTGEQYF.